This T cell receptor beta chain was sequenced in a study of T cells in Graves' hyperthyroidism and ophthalmopathy. This clonotype was seen ten or more times. TCR beta CDR3 sequences were amplified from RNA transcripts. When the TCR CDR3 underwent first-round RT-PCR, the HTBI primer set was used. One entry per CDR3 protein, called by TCRdb with MiXCR from the multiplex PCR reads. This sample yields under 350,000 distinct CDR3 sequences, of which around 20% are seen a single time; over 45% belongs to the top ten. The receptor was derived from a woman between 45 and 65 years old with Graves' hyperthyroidism. Source material: blood.

The CDR3 loop reads CASSSASGSSYEQYF. The DNA of the CDR3 is TGTGCCAGCAGTTCAGCTAGCGGGAGCTCCTACGAGCAGTACTTC. The genes are TRBV7-2 and TRBJ2-7; TRBD2 aligns across 10 bases. Trimming took 6 bases from V and 0 from J; bases not matched to a gene: 5. Germline loops: CDR1 SGHTA, CDR2 FQGNSA. This CDR3 region has 15 residues.